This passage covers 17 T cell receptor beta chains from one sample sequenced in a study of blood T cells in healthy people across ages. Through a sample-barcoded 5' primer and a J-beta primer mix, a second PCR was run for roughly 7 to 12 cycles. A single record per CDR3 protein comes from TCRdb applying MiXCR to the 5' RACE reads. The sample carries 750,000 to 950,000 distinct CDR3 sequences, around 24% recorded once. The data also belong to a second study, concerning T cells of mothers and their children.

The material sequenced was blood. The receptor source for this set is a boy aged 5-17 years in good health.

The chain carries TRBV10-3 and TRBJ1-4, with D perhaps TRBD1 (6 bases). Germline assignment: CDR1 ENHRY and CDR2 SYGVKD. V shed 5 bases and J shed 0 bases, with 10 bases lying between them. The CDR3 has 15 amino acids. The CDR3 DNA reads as TGTGCCATCAGTCCAAACAGGGCAACTAATGAAAAACTGTTTTTT. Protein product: CAISPNRATNEKLFF.

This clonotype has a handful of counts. The CDR3 loop is CASSSSGAFGETQYF. CDR3 DNA: TGCGCCAGCAGCTCTAGCGGGGCTTTCGGGGAGACCCAGTACTTC. The J gene is TRBJ2-5, the V gene TRBV5-1; 9 nucleotides line up with TRBD2. Germline V gene data show CDR1 as SGHRS and CDR2 as YFSETQ. V was pared by 3 bases and J by 5 bases, with 8 bases of the junction left unmatched. There are 15 residues in the CDR3.

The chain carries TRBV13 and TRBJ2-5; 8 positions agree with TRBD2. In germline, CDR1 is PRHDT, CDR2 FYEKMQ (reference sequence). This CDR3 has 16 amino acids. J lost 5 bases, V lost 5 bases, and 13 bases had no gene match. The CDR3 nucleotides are TGTGCCAGCAGCCCCCCCCCGCGGGGGGAGCAGGAGACCCAGTACTTC. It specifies CASSPPPRGEQETQYF.

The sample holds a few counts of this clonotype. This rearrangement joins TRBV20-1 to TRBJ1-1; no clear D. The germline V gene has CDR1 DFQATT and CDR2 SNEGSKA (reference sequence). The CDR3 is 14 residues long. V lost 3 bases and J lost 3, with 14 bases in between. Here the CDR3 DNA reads TGCAGTGCTAGGATCCGGGGAGAGTACACTGAAGCTTTCTTT. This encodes CSARIRGEYTEAFF.

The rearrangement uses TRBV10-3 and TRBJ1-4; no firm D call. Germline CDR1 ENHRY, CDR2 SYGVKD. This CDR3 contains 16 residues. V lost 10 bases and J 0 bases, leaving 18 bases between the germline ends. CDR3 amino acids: CATGPGTSATNEKLFF. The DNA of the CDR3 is TGTGCCACCGGGCCAGGAACCTCCGCAACTAATGAAAAACTGTTTTTT.

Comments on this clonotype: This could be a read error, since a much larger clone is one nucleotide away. Written as DNA, the CDR3 is TGCAGTGCTGGAGTGATCGGATCGAGCTCCTACAATGAGCAGTTCTTC. The encoded protein is CSAGVIGSSSYNEQFF. The V and J genes are TRBV20-1 and TRBJ2-1; D is unresolved. V was trimmed by 5 bases and J by 0 bases, leaving 17 bases between them. CDR1 DFQATT and CDR2 SNEGSKA come from the germline V gene (reference sequence). The CDR3 loop spans 16 amino acids.

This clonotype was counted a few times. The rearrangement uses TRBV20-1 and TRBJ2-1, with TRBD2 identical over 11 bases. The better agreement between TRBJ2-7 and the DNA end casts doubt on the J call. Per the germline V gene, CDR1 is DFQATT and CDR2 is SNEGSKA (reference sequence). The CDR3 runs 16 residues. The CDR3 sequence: CSARDPSGTSGYEQYF. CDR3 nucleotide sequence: TGCAGTGCTAGAGATCCCTCCGGGACTAGCGGCTACGAGCAGTACTTC.

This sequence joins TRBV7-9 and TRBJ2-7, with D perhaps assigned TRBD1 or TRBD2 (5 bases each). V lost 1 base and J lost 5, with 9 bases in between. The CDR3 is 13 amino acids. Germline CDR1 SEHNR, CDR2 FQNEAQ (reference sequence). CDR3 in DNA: TGTGCCAGCAGCTTAGAGGGACGCCACGAGCAGTACTTC. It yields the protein CASSLEGRHEQYF.

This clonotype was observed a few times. CDR3 loop: CASRLENIQYF. The CDR3 nucleotides read TGTGCCAGCAGGCTAGAAAACATTCAGTACTTC. The J gene is TRBJ2-4, the V gene TRBV2; D is ambiguous. This CDR3 spans 11 amino acids. The V end was cut by 6 bases, the J end by 5 bases, with 5 bases between. Germline V gene sequence: CDR1 SNHLY, CDR2 FYNNEI.

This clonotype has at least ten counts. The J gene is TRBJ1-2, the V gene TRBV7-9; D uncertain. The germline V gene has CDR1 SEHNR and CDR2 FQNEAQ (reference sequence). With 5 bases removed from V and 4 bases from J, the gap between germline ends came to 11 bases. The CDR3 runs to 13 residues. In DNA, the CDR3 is TGTGCCAGCAGCCTGGGCCAGTTCTATGGCTACACCTTC. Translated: CASSLGQFYGYTF.

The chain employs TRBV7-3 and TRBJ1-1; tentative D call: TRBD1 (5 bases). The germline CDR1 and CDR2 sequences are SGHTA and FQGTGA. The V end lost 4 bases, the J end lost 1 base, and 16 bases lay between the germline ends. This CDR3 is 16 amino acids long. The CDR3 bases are TGTGCCAGCAGCTCCGGGCCGGGGGGGTGGAACACTGAAGCTTTCTTT. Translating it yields CASSSGPGGWNTEAFF. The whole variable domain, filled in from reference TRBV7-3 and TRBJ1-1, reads GAGVSQTPSNKVTEKGKYVELRCDPISGHTALYWYRQSLGQGPEFLIYFQGTGAADDSGLPNDRFFAVRPEGSVSTLKIQRTERGDSAVYLCASSSGPGGWNTEAFFGQGTRLTVV.

This CDR3 is CASCSPRGLCTEAFF. Here the CDR3 DNA reads TGTGCCAGCTGTTCCCCTCGAGGGTTATGCACTGAAGCTTTCTTT. The rearrangement uses TRBV12-3 or TRBV12-4 and TRBJ1-1; no reliable D call. Trimming left V 8 bases short and J 4 bases short, with 20 bases between. The CDR3 extends over 15 amino acids.

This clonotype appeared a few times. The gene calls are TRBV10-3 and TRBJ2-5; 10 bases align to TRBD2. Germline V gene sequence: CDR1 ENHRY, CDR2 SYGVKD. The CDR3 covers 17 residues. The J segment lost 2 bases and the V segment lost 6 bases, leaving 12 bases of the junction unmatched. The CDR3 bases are TGTGCCATCAGCCGGGGGGCGACTAGCGGGTCTCAAGAGACCCAGTACTTC. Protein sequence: CAISRGATSGSQETQYF.

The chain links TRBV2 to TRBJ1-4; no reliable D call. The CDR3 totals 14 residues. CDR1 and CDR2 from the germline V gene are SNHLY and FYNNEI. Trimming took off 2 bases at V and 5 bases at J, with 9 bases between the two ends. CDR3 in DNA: TGTGCCAGCAGTGAATGGGTAACGAATGAAAAACTGTTTTTT. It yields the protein CASSEWVTNEKLFF.

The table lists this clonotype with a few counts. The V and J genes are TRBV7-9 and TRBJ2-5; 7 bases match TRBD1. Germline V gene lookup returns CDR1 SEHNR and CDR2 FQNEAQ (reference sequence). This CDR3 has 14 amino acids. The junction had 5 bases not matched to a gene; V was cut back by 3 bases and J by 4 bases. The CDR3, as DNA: TGTGCCAGCAGCTTCCGGGACAGCGGAGAGACCCAGTACTTC. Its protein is CASSFRDSGETQYF.

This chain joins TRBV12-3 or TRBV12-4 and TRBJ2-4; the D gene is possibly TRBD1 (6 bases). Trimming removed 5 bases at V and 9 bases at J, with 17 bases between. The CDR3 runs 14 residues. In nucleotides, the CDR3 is TGTGCCAGCAGTAATAACAGGGAAGGTAGCATTCAGTACTTC. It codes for CASSNNREGSIQYF.

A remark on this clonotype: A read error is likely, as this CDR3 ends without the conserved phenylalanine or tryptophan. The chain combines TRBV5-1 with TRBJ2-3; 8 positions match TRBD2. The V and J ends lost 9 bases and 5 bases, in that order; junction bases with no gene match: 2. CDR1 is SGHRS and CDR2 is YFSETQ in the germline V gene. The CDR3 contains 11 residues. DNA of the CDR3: TGCGCCAACCGGGAGGGAGATACGCAGTATCTT. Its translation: CANREGDTQYL.